The subject of this entry is one TCR beta chain. Antigen unknown. These data are taken from a study of cytomegalovirus exposure and HLA in healthy donors. Study findings and constraints: An analysis done earlier found most TCR beta V segments productive about 87% or about 30% of the time.

The CDR3 contains 14 residues. Trimming pared 4 bases from V and 7 bases from J, leaving 17 bases between. The germline V gene encodes CDR1 MNHNS and CDR2 SASEGT. PCR amplification relied on 60 Vbeta primers (plus 13 Jbeta primers). Produced via immunoSEQ multiplex PCR; TCRdb's table is partial and in-frame only. The table shows 150,000 to 200,000 clones, with 68% occurring only once. This receptor was obtained from a middle-aged woman in good health and CMV-seropositive. The sequenced sample consisted of PBMCs. The gene calls are TRBV6-1 and TRBJ2-7, with TRBD1 as a possible D gene (6 bases). The DNA for the CDR3 is TGTGCCAGCAGTGTGCAAGGGGGTATTAATGAGCAGTACTTC. This encodes CASSVQGGINEQYF.